The 14 T cell receptor beta chains below were found in one sample sequenced in a study of cytomegalovirus exposure and HLA in healthy donors. Sequencing was performed with immunoSEQ multiplex PCR; in TCRdb, only in-frame clones are kept and a portion is missing. Seen here are some 75,000 clones, about 96% observed once, and the top ten hold approximately 1.3%. The sequenced sample consisted of PBMCs. The receptors here all came from a woman aged 18-29 years in good health and CMV-seronegative.

The chain couples TRBV7-9 to TRBJ1-4; TRBD1 agrees at 7 bases. Trimming cost V 0 bases and J 0 bases; bases outside gene matches: 1. The CDR3 length is 16 residues. Germline CDR1 and CDR2: SEHNR and FQNEAQ (reference sequence). The CDR3 is CASSLADRATNEKLFF. DNA for the CDR3: TGTGCCAGCAGCTTAGCCGACAGGGCAACTAATGAAAAACTGTTTTTT.

The V gene is TRBV4-1, the J gene TRBJ1-2, with 7 bases fitting TRBD1. The CDR3 sequence is 14 residues long. The V and J ends lost 1 base and 8 bases, in that order; junction bases with no gene match: 7. Per germline, CDR1 MGHRA and CDR2 YSYEKL. As DNA, the CDR3 is TGCGCCAGCAGCCAAGCCTCAGGGGGATTCGGCTACACCTTC. Encoded protein: CASSQASGGFGYTF.

The V and J genes are TRBV29-1 and TRBJ1-4; D remains unclear. This CDR3 has 12 residues. Trimming removed 1 base from V and 8 bases from J, with 8 bases in between. The germline CDR1 and CDR2 sequences are SQVTM and ANQGSEA. The CDR3 loop is CSVEGGSEKLFF. CDR3 DNA: TGCAGCGTTGAAGGTGGGAGCGAAAAACTGTTTTTT.

This sequence joins TRBV5-1 and TRBJ2-1; 10 bases align to TRBD2. Germline CDR1 is SGHRS and CDR2 is YFSETQ. CDR3 length: 15 residues. J gave up 7 bases and V 1 base, and 5 bases lay outside the gene matches. CDR3 protein: CASSLSSGRVNEQFF. The CDR3 DNA reads TGCGCCAGCAGCTTGTCCAGCGGGAGGGTAAATGAGCAGTTCTTC.

The chain recombines TRBV11-2 with TRBJ1-2; 9 nucleotides align to TRBD1. The trim removed 3 bases at V and 7 bases at J, leaving 3 bases unmatched. CDR1 SGHAT and CDR2 FQNNGV come from the germline V gene. The length of the CDR3 is 13 residues. In DNA, the CDR3 is TGTGCCAGCAGCTTGGGACAGGGATCTGGCTACACCTTC. Amino acid sequence: CASSLGQGSGYTF.

The genes are TRBV27 and TRBJ2-7; 10 positions match TRBD2. V was pared by 6 bases and J by 5 bases, with 10 bases of the junction left unmatched. The germline V gene encodes CDR1 MNHEY and CDR2 SMNVEV (reference sequence). The CDR3 covers 15 residues. The CDR3, as DNA: TGTGCCAGCAGCTTGGGACTAGCGATGGTCCACGAGCAGTACTTC. This sequence encodes CASSLGLAMVHEQYF.

The chain links TRBV27 to TRBJ1-5, with D possibly being TRBD1 (5 bases). The germline V and J ends were trimmed by 3 bases and 6 bases, with 9 bases remaining between them. This CDR3 is 13 amino acids long. Germline assignment: CDR1 MNHEY and CDR2 SMNVEV (reference sequence). The CDR3 sequence is CASSLSRVQPQHF. DNA of the CDR3: TGTGCCAGCAGTTTGTCCAGGGTTCAGCCCCAGCATTTT.

The rearrangement links TRBV27 to TRBJ2-5, with 7 bases matching TRBD2. V trimming: 5 bases; J trimming: 4 bases; junction bases outside the gene matches: 10. The CDR3 is made up of 15 amino acids. Germline V gene sequence: CDR1 MNHEY, CDR2 SMNVEV (reference sequence). The CDR3 is CASSLRPGGRETQYF. The CDR3 region has the DNA TGTGCCAGCAGTCTCCGGCCCGGGGGGAGAGAGACCCAGTACTTC.

This chain connects TRBV5-1 to TRBJ2-5, with 9 bases matching TRBD1. With V trimmed by 4 bases and J by 5 bases, 9 bases remained unmatched. The CDR3 covers 15 residues. Germline-derived CDR1 and CDR2 are SGHRS and YFSETQ. The CDR3 coding sequence is TGCGCCAGCAGCCCATCCGGGACAGGGCCGGAGACCCAGTACTTC. This gives the protein CASSPSGTGPETQYF.

The chain has TRBV14 and TRBJ2-5, with TRBD1 identical over 11 bases. The CDR3 is made up of 15 amino acids. The ends lost 5 bases at V and 4 bases at J; junction bases unmatched: 6. CDR1 SGHDN and CDR2 FVKESK come from the germline V gene. The CDR3 region has the DNA TGTGCCAGCAGCTGGACAGGGGGCGCGGGAGAGACCCAGTACTTC. It specifies CASSWTGGAGETQYF.

The chain uses TRBV9 and TRBJ1-2, with 12 bases matching TRBD1. CDR1 is SGDLS, CDR2 YYNGEE, per germline. The CDR3 consists of 15 residues. V trimming: 2 bases; J trimming: 4 bases; junction bases outside the gene matches: 3. The CDR3 nucleotides are TGTGCCAGCAGCGTGGGACAGGGGGCGGGCTATGGCTACACCTTC. It codes for CASSVGQGAGYGYTF.

This chain links TRBV5-4 with TRBJ2-7, with 10 bases identical to TRBD2. CDR1 is SGHNT and CDR2 is YYREEE in the germline V gene (reference sequence). The CDR3 runs 17 residues. The V and J ends lost 4 bases and 6 bases, in that order; junction bases with no gene match: 16. In nucleotides, the CDR3 is TGTGCCAGCAGCCCGACTTGGGGGGAGGGGACTAGCGCCGAGCAGTACTTC. Its translation is CASSPTWGEGTSAEQYF. The whole variable domain, remainder taken from reference TRBV5-4 and TRBJ2-7, is ETGVTQSPTHLIKTRGQQVTLRCSSQSGHNTVSWYQQALGQGPQFIFQYYREEENGRGNFPPRFSGLQFPNYSSELNVNALELDDSALYLCASSPTWGEGTSAEQYFGPGTRLTVT.

This clone was detected a few times. The chain recombines TRBV27 with TRBJ1-2; D remains unclear. The CDR3 has 12 amino acids. V shed 8 bases and J shed 4 bases, with 11 bases lying between them. Germline loops: CDR1 MNHEY, CDR2 SMNVEV (reference sequence). The CDR3 sequence is CASGARSYGYTF. The CDR3 DNA sequence: TGTGCCAGCGGAGCTCGGAGCTATGGCTACACCTTC.

V and J are TRBV15 and TRBJ2-3; D not certain. The CDR3 is made up of 15 amino acids. The germline V gene has CDR1 LNHNV and CDR2 YYDKDF (reference sequence). V was clipped by 5 bases and J by 5 bases, with 17 bases between them. CDR3 amino acids: CATSPIGSLEDTQYF. CDR3 in DNA: TGTGCCACCAGCCCGATCGGGTCCCTTGAAGATACGCAGTATTTT. The entire variable domain, with the rest obtained from reference TRBV15 and TRBJ2-3, is as follows: DAMVIQNPRYQVTQFGKPVTLSCSQTLNHNVMYWYQQKSSQAPKLLFHYYDKDFNNEADTPDNFQSRRPNTSFCFLDIRSPGLGDTAMYLCATSPIGSLEDTQYFGPGTRLTVL.